These 12 T cell receptor beta chains were all obtained from the same sample, sequenced in a study of cytomegalovirus exposure and HLA in healthy donors. Primers included in the PCR were 60 Vbeta and 13 Jbeta primers. Using immunoSEQ multiplex PCR, the repertoire was profiled, and TCRdb retains in-frame clones only, with some absent. The table includes about 140,000 clones, more than 60% detected once. Sequences were obtained from PBMCs. These receptors originate from a male donor in good health and CMV-seronegative.

The gene calls are TRBV25-1 and TRBJ2-7, with 11 bases that match TRBD1. This CDR3 is built from 14 residues. Unmatched junction bases numbered 4, after V lost 6 bases and J lost 3 bases. Germline CDR1 and CDR2: MGHDK and SYGVNS. CDR3 in amino acids: CASSAGTGGYEQYF. The CDR3 nucleotides are TGTGCCAGCAGCGCCGGGACAGGGGGCTACGAGCAGTACTTC.

This rearrangement joins TRBV29-1 to TRBJ1-5, with 8 nucleotides matching TRBD1. The J segment lost 5 bases and the V segment lost 8 bases, leaving 17 bases of the junction unmatched. This CDR3 contains 16 residues. Germline-derived CDR1 and CDR2 are SQVTM and ANQGSEA. This CDR3 is CSLSTYADRGHQPQHF. CDR3 DNA sequence: TGCAGCCTATCCACCTACGCAGACAGGGGACATCAGCCCCAGCATTTT.

The chain uses TRBV7-2 and TRBJ2-6, with D tentatively TRBD2 (6 bases). CDR1 is SGHTA, CDR2 FQGNSA, per germline. The ends were cut back, 3 bases at V and 0 bases at J, with 6 bases in the middle. The CDR3 contains 15 residues. In DNA, the CDR3 is TGTGCCAGCAGCTTCGGGAGCTCTGGGGCCAACGTCCTGACTTTC. Its translation is CASSFGSSGANVLTF.

The chain has TRBV2 and TRBJ1-2; no reliable D call. Germline loops: CDR1 SNHLY, CDR2 FYNNEI. There are 13 residues in the CDR3. V shed 2 bases and J shed 0 bases, with 4 bases lying between them. CDR3 bases: TGTGCCAGCAGTGAACAGACTAACTATGGCTACACCTTC. The encoded protein is CASSEQTNYGYTF.

This chain links TRBV9 with TRBJ2-3; 13 positions match TRBD2. The CDR3 contains 18 residues. With 4 bases clipped from V and 4 bases from J, the junction kept 12 bases outside the gene matches. Per the germline V gene, CDR1 is SGDLS and CDR2 is YYNGEE. This chain's CDR3 is CASSPKLAGGPGADTQYF. Written as DNA, the CDR3 is TGTGCCAGCAGCCCCAAACTAGCGGGGGGGCCGGGGGCAGATACGCAGTATTTT.

This clone was detected only a few times. The chain links TRBV11-2 to TRBJ1-2, with TRBD1 matching 7 bases. CDR1 SGHAT and CDR2 FQNNGV come from the germline V gene. J gave up 3 bases and V 0 bases, and 16 bases lay outside the gene matches. The CDR3 loop spans 19 amino acids. The chain's CDR3 is CASSLDYVTGEFYDYGYTF. CDR3 coding DNA: TGTGCCAGCAGCTTAGACTACGTCACAGGGGAGTTTTACGACTATGGCTACACCTTC.

V and J are TRBV2 and TRBJ2-1; 11 bases line up with TRBD2. Germline assignment: CDR1 SNHLY and CDR2 FYNNEI. The trim removed 3 bases at V and 6 bases at J, leaving 4 bases unmatched. The CDR3 length is 15 residues. CDR3 loop: CASSEGTSGVNEQFF. DNA for the CDR3: TGTGCCAGCAGTGAGGGGACTAGCGGAGTCAATGAGCAGTTCTTC.

Only a few counts were recorded for this clone. The V call is TRBV2, the J call TRBJ1-3; no firm D call. CDR1 and CDR2 (germline): SNHLY, FYNNEI. Trimming removed 2 bases at V and 0 bases at J, with 8 bases between. CDR3 length: 15 residues. CDR3 coding DNA: TGTGCCAGCAGTGAATTGCGGGGCTCTGGAAACACCATATATTTT. Its translation is CASSELRGSGNTIYF.

This chain joins TRBV7-8 and TRBJ2-3; 13 positions agree with TRBD2. Germline lookup yields CDR1 SGHVS and CDR2 FQNEAQ. The V and J ends lost 5 bases and 5 bases, in that order; junction bases with no gene match: 4. The CDR3 spans 15 residues. DNA of the CDR3: TGTGCCAGCAGCCAGACTAGCGGGGGGTTAGATACGCAGTATTTT. Amino acids: CASSQTSGGLDTQYF.

The chain combines TRBV28 with TRBJ2-7; tentatively, D is TRBD2 (6 bases). The CDR3 sequence is 12 residues long. Germline values: CDR1 MDHEN, CDR2 SYDVKM. Trimming took off 5 bases at V and 3 bases at J, with 8 bases between the two ends. Here the CDR3 DNA reads TGTGCCAGCAGTCCGGGGGTCTACGAGCAGTACTTC. Its translation: CASSPGVYEQYF.

This chain uses TRBV7-2 with TRBJ2-1; D gene ambiguous. The V end lost 1 base, the J end lost 0 bases, and 10 bases lay between the germline ends. Germline values: CDR1 SGHTA, CDR2 FQGNSA. The CDR3 contains 16 residues. The CDR3 protein is CASSLELPNSYNEQFF. In nucleotides, the CDR3 is TGTGCCAGCAGCTTAGAACTTCCCAACTCCTACAATGAGCAGTTCTTC.

The genes are TRBV6-1 and TRBJ1-5; D is ambiguous. V shed 0 bases and J shed 0 bases, with 18 bases lying between them. Germline CDR1 and CDR2: MNHNS and SASEGT. The CDR3 extends over 19 amino acids. CDR3 DNA sequence: TGTGCCAGCAGTGAAGCGCTGGGCCTGAGACCTTATAGCAATCAGCCCCAGCATTTT. Its translation is CASSEALGLRPYSNQPQHF.